This T cell receptor beta chain was documented in a study of CD8 T cells in Susac syndrome. Sequencing of TCR beta was performed on blood CD8+ and CD4+ T cells. From germline, CDR1 is SEHNR and CDR2 FQNEAQ (reference sequence). V dropped 4 bases and J dropped 6 bases, with 16 bases sitting between them. The CDR3 sequence is 14 residues long. RNA in amounts of roughly 0.5 to 1 ug was reverse transcribed with random hexamers. TCRdb processed the immunoSEQ multiplex PCR reads anew with MiXCR; each CDR3 protein has one entry. The sample consists of roughly 400,000 distinct CDR3 sequences, approximately 89% of them appearing once.

This sequence was found in a human donor with multiple sclerosis. The sample comprised CD8+ T cells from PBMCs. This sequence joins TRBV7-9 and TRBJ2-7; the D call may be TRBD1 or TRBD2 (5 bases each). The CDR3 DNA is TGTGCCAGCAGCTGGGGGAGCTCGCGAGGCGAGCAGTACTTC. This translates into CASSWGSSRGEQYF.